The present entry profiles one T cell receptor (beta chain) with its context. This clone was recorded only once. The antigen this receptor binds is unknown. No much larger clonotype is one base removed from it; base qualities were not supplied. These data come from a study of Ad26.COV2.S vaccination and SARS-CoV-2 variants (dated by TCRdb to the early 2020s). Concerning the study at large: Vaccine-arm donors came from COV1001, a multicentre, randomized, double-blind, placebo-controlled phase I-IIa trial of Ad26.COV2.S in healthy adults. Participants in the trial were split at random into five groups of five each, receiving low-dose or high-dose Ad26.COV2.S once or twice, or else placebo on both occasions. Dosing of Ad26.COV2.S was intramuscular, at either 5x10^10 or 1x10^11 viral particles, delivered as one shot or as two shots spaced 56 days apart. TCRbeta repertoire sequencing was used to assess the specificity and breadth of SARS-CoV-2-reactive T cell receptors after Ad26.COV2.S vaccination. The TCR-sequenced set comprised approximately 32 samples: some 20 Ad26.COV2.S vaccine recipients, 5 placebo recipients and 8 SARS-CoV-2 convalescent individuals. Investigators did not know the trial group allocation while performing experiments and assessing outcomes.

TCRbeta CDR3 regions were sequenced with the immunoSEQ Assay. After extraction, genomic DNA underwent amplification by bias-controlled multiplex PCR, followed by high-throughput sequencing. In the authors' own workflow: To quantify the absolute abundance of every unique TCRbeta CDR3 region, sequences were collapsed and filtered. Usable DNA was measured by amplifying reference genes present in all nucleated cells, and TCRbeta template counts were normalized to that usable DNA to estimate T cell fraction. Repertoire TCRs were annotated as SARS-CoV-2-specific when V gene, CDR3 amino acid sequence and J gene were exactly matched to a known reactive TCR set. The reference SARS-CoV-2 TCR set was derived from MIRA and filtered for enrichment in COVID-19-positive ImmuneCODE repertoires, a step that removed public or cross-reactive TCRs. Based on the MIRA antigens, annotated TCRs were further analysed at the level of specific ORF or position within ORF. Breadth was defined as the number of annotated unique rearrangements divided by the total number of unique productive rearrangements, and depth was defined as the summed frequency of the annotated unique rearrangements. Two-sided Wilcoxon rank-sum tests were used to compare TCR breadth between groups. TCRdb limited this immuneACCESS table to in-frame rearrangements with V and J called. A share of clones is missing; checked studies link under half to unresolved V genes, and the rest is unexplained. V and J calls and clone size follow that table, whereas D and trimming were derived from the DNA. Recorded for this sample are about 430,000 clones; 90% of them occurred a single time. Clones ranked in the top ten supply approximately 12% of the sample.

Results the study describes overall, beyond this receptor: The authors noted that the TCR breadth and depth analyses may have underestimated total T cell responses. The study was not powered to compare responses between vaccine doses or regimens. Comparable non-spike TCR breadth was observed between vaccine and placebo recipients, consistent with only spike being contained in the vaccine. Substantial breadth of spike-specific CD8+ and CD4+ T cell responses was reported after vaccination. Higher spike-specific TCR breadth was observed in Ad26.COV2.S recipients than in placebo recipients (P = 0.0014).

The germline V gene (reference sequence) specifies LNHDA as CDR1 and SQIVND as CDR2. Trimming takes 5 bases from V and 2 bases from J, and the germline ends sit 10 bases apart. The CDR3 sequence holds 13 residues, the cysteine and phenylalanine included. Of the read, only the CDR3 DNA is kept; its 39 bases are in frame from base 1. In light of the paper, this sample's treatment or condition label describes: around 19 received Ad26.COV2.S at low or high dose, single or two shots; about 5 received placebo; per-sample allocation not given. Repertoires of vaccine and placebo recipients were sequenced from samples collected on day 63 after the first injection. Between 29 July and 7 August 2020, Cohort 1b enrolled around 24 adults aged 18-55 years at one site in Boston, USA. As a vaccine, Ad26.COV2.S was a replication-incompetent adenovirus type 26 vector that expressed a prefusion-stabilized SARS-CoV-2 spike protein derived from the original Wuhan strain.

The source was peripheral blood, collected in a trial of Ad26.COV2.S vaccine versus placebo. The receptor chain draws on TRBV19 and TRBJ2-7, and possibly TRBD1, on 5 matching bases. The clonotype originates from a person between 18 and 65 years old who received the Ad26.COV2.S COVID-19 vaccine or a placebo. CDR3 protein: CASSQDNTYEQYF. The bases are TGTGCCAGTAGTCAGGACAACACCTACGAGCAGTACTTC.